This TCR beta chain was observed in a study of shared clonotypes between healthy human individuals. Trimming cost V 4 bases and J 1 base, with 17 bases left between them. Germline CDR1 reads LGHNA; CDR2 reads YNFKEQ. This CDR3 comprises 16 residues. Naive CD8 cells lacked CD45RO and underwent positive selection for CCR7, leaving out terminally differentiated effector memory CD45RA+ cells. Method: immunoSEQ multiplex PCR; TCRdb's copy keeps in-frame clones and lacks some. The data hold roughly 2.1 million clones, with more than 85% observed a single time. The sequenced sample consisted of naive CD8+ T cells from PBMCs. This sequence joins TRBV4-2 and TRBJ2-7, with D perhaps given as TRBD1 or TRBD2 (5 bases each). This sequence was found in a man between 18 and 35 years old in good health. Some clones in this sample may be carry-over from other donors' samples. The chain's CDR3 is CASSPSRGGGSYEQYF. CDR3 DNA: TGTGCCAGCAGCCCCAGCCGAGGTGGGGGTTCCTACGAGCAGTACTTC.